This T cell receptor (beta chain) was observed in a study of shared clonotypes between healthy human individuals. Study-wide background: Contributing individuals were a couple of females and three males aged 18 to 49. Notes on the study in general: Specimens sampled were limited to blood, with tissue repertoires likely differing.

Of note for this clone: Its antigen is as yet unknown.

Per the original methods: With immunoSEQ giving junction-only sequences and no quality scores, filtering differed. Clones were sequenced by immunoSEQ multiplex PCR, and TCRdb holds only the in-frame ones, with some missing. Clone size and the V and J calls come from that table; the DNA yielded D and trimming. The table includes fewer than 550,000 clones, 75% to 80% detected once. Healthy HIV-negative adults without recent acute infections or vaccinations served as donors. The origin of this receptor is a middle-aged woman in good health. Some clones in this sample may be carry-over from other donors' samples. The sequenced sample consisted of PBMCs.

For the CDR3, the DNA is TGTGCCAGCAGCTTAGGAGACGGACACTATAGCAATCAGCCCCAGCATTTT. Its protein is CASSLGDGHYSNQPQHF. V usage is TRBV7-6 and J usage is TRBJ1-5; D possibly corresponds to TRBD1 (5 bases). The CDR3 totals 17 residues. Between the trimmed V and J ends, which lost 1 base and 0 bases, there was a span of 13 bases. Germline V gene sequence: CDR1 SGHVS, CDR2 FNYEAQ.